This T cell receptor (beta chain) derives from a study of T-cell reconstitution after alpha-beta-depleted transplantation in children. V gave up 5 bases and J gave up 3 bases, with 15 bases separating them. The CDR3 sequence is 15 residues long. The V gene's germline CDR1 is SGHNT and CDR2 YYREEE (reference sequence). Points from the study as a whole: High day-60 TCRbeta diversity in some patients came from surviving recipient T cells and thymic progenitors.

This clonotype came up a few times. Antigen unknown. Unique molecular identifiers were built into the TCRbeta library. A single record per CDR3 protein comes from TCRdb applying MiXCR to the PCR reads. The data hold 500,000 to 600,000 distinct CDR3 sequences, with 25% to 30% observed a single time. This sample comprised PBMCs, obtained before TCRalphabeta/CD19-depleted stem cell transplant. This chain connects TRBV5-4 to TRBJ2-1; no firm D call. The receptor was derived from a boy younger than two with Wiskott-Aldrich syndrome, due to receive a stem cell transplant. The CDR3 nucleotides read TGTGCCAGCAGTTGGGGTACCCGCAACTACAATGAGCAGTTCTTC. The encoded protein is CASSWGTRNYNEQFF.